Detailed here is one TCR beta chain. The data were taken from a study of preoperative IRX-2 immunotherapy in early breast cancer. This CDR3 is 16 amino acids long. Measured with immunoSEQ multiplex PCR; TCRdb has only the in-frame clones, and not every one. The repertoire has approximately 38,000 clones, roughly four fifths of them found once; the top ten carry 1.5%. Treatment of the sample: preoperative locoregional IRX-2 cytokine immunotherapy. The V call is TRBV7-5, the J call TRBJ2-3; the table's TRBD1 call for D was not verified on the DNA. TRBV7-5 is classified as a pseudogene. The receptor was isolated from a human donor with breast cancer. This material consisted of lymph node tissue, taken after IRX-2 immunotherapy. The CDR3 sequence is CASSLARTPTTDTQYF. In nucleotides, the CDR3 is TGTGCCAGCAGCTTGGCCAGGACACCGACGACAGATACGCAGTATTTT.